This paragraph covers one T cell receptor beta chain sequence. Germline CDR1 and CDR2: SGHRS and YFSETQ. CDR3 length: 15 residues. The J segment lost 3 bases and the V segment lost 1 base, leaving 5 bases of the junction unmatched. These data originate in a study of cytomegalovirus exposure and HLA in healthy donors. PCR involved 60 Vbeta and 13 Jbeta primers. Profiling relied on immunoSEQ multiplex PCR, and the TCRdb table lists in-frame clones only, not all of them. In the table there are about 150,000 clones, approximately 61% of which are singletons. This chain connects TRBV5-1 to TRBJ1-1; 8 nucleotides align to TRBD1. The TCR comes from a human donor in good health. Sequences were obtained from PBMCs. The CDR3 coding sequence is TGCGCCAGCAGCTTGCAGGGGGCGGGGGACACTGAAGCTTTCTTT. Residues: CASSLQGAGDTEAFF.